Each of the 28 T cell receptor beta chains below was sequenced from the same sample in a study of blood T cell repertoires in COVID-19. Sequencing used immunoSEQ multiplex PCR; TCRdb keeps in-frame clones, though not all of them. Here the sample spans approximately 130,000 clones, roughly 81% being singletons. Sequenced input: peripheral blood. The origin of the receptors is a human donor in a cohort sampled during active COVID-19.

The chain uses TRBV3-1 (or the pseudogene TRBV3-2) and TRBJ1-1; possible D gene TRBD1, 5 bases. The V gene lost 2 bases and the J gene lost 4 bases, with 11 bases spanning the gap. Germline lookup yields CDR1 LGHDT and CDR2 YNNKEL (reference sequence). The CDR3 is 14 amino acids. In DNA form, the CDR3 reads TGTGCCAGCAGCCAACAGGGAATGGGCACTGAAGCTTTCTTT. It yields the protein CASSQQGMGTEAFF.

J is TRBJ2-5 and V is TRBV5-4, with D tentatively TRBD1 (5 bases). Germline V gene lookup returns CDR1 SGHNT and CDR2 YYREEE (reference sequence). The CDR3 runs to 13 residues. With 4 bases removed from V and 2 bases from J, the gap between germline ends came to 9 bases. CDR3 in DNA: TGTGCCAGCAGCGACAGAGAACAAGAGACCCAGTACTTC. As protein: CASSDREQETQYF.

The J gene is TRBJ2-7, the V gene TRBV9; 8 bases agree with TRBD2. V was pared by 4 bases and J by 3 bases, with 6 bases of the junction left unmatched. CDR3 length: 14 amino acids. The germline V gene has CDR1 SGDLS and CDR2 YYNGEE. The CDR3 DNA follows: TGTGCCAGCAGCCCGGGACTAGTTAGCTACGAGCAGTACTTC. It is translated as CASSPGLVSYEQYF.

A few counts support this clone. V and J are TRBV24-1 and TRBJ2-1; D unclear. CDR1 KGHDR and CDR2 SFDVKD come from the germline V gene. V was pared by 4 bases and J by 2 bases, with 11 bases between. The CDR3 has 15 residues. CDR3 sequence: CATSDPGNPYNEQFF. The DNA of the CDR3 is TGTGCCACCAGTGACCCAGGTAACCCCTACAATGAGCAGTTCTTC.

This chain connects TRBV6-1 to TRBJ2-7, with TRBD2 identical over 10 bases. The CDR3 is made up of 14 amino acids. Germline CDR1 reads MNHNS; CDR2 reads SASEGT. V was pared by 1 base and J by 3 bases, with 0 bases of the junction left unmatched. The DNA of the CDR3 is TGTGCCAGCAGTGAAGTAGCGGGGGGCTACGAGCAGTACTTC. This codes for CASSEVAGGYEQYF.

The rearrangement links TRBV5-6 to TRBJ1-5; TRBD1 matches at 10 bases. Germline CDR1 SGHDT, CDR2 YYEEEE. Unmatched junction bases numbered 7, after V lost 7 bases and J lost 6 bases. The CDR3 sequence is 14 residues long. CDR3 amino acids: CASQTGQGVQPQHF. DNA for the CDR3: TGTGCCAGCCAGACCGGACAGGGGGTTCAGCCCCAGCATTTT.

V and J are TRBV7-2 and TRBJ2-7, with 11 bases fitting TRBD1. The CDR3 length is 15 residues. J lost 1 base, V lost 6 bases, and 5 bases had no gene match. CDR1 and CDR2 from the germline V gene are SGHTA and FQGNSA. In DNA, the CDR3 is TGTGCCAGCAGTTTGGGACAGGGGGTTTCCTACGAGCAGTACTTC. Translating it yields CASSLGQGVSYEQYF.

A word on this clone: This sample includes further DNA sequences coding for the same CDR3. The chain combines TRBV6-5 with TRBJ2-7; D is perhaps TRBD1 (5 bases). V was clipped by 2 bases and J by 5 bases, with 10 bases between them. The CDR3 covers 13 residues. CDR1 is MNHEY, CDR2 SVGAGI, per germline. The CDR3 DNA follows: TGTGCCAGCAGTTACAGGGGAAGGCACGAGCAGTACTTC. Its protein product is CASSYRGRHEQYF.

The V and J genes are TRBV27 and TRBJ1-1, with no clear D. Germline CDR1 and CDR2: MNHEY and SMNVEV (reference sequence). V was pared by 0 bases and J by 3 bases, with 11 bases between. This CDR3 comprises 15 residues. DNA of the CDR3: TGTGCCAGCAGTTTATCGGGGAGTCGGTACACTGAAGCTTTCTTT. Its translation: CASSLSGSRYTEAFF.

V is TRBV5-1 and J is TRBJ1-1; D may be TRBD1 (6 bases). The germline V gene has CDR1 SGHRS and CDR2 YFSETQ. V lost 4 bases and J lost 0, with 13 bases in between. The CDR3 spans 15 residues. The CDR3 DNA reads as TGCGCCAGCAGCCCGTACAGGGTGATGAACACTGAAGCTTTCTTT. This codes for CASSPYRVMNTEAFF.

J is TRBJ2-7 and V is TRBV6-5; possibly TRBD1 for D (6 bases). Germline V gene data show CDR1 as MNHEY and CDR2 as SVGAGI. The V end was cut by 5 bases, the J end by 3 bases, with 11 bases between. The CDR3 spans 13 residues. Here the CDR3 reads CASSQGRIYEQYF. In DNA form, the CDR3 reads TGTGCCAGCAGTCAGGGGCGAATCTACGAGCAGTACTTC.

The genes are TRBV19 and TRBJ1-2; 9 bases line up with TRBD1. Per germline, CDR1 LNHDA and CDR2 SQIVND (reference sequence). The CDR3 runs 15 residues. V shed 4 bases, J shed 4 bases, and the junction held 7 bases outside the gene matches. CDR3 DNA sequence: TGTGCCAGTAGTAACACAGGGGGCTGGGGCTATGGCTACACCTTC. Translation: CASSNTGGWGYGYTF.

The chain is built from TRBV5-1 and TRBJ1-1, with D possibly TRBD1 on 6 matching bases. Trimming pared 0 bases from V and 4 bases from J, leaving 10 bases between. The CDR3 covers 14 residues. CDR1 is SGHRS, CDR2 YFSETQ, per germline. CDR3 nucleotides: TGCGCCAGCAGCTTGGACGCAGGGGTCACTGAAGCTTTCTTT. Translated, it gives CASSLDAGVTEAFF.

The V call is TRBV11-2, the J call TRBJ2-3; 8 nucleotides line up with TRBD2. The CDR3 sequence is 16 residues long. CDR1 and CDR2 (germline): SGHAT, FQNNGV. J gave up 4 bases and V 0 bases, and 6 bases lay outside the gene matches. The CDR3 DNA is TGTGCCAGCAGCTTAGATTTCGGGGGGGCCTCAGATACGCAGTATTTT. The encoded protein is CASSLDFGGASDTQYF.

V usage is TRBV2 and J usage is TRBJ1-4, with 8 bases fitting TRBD1. V was clipped by 9 bases and J by 7 bases; unmatched bases: 10. Germline V gene data show CDR1 as SNHLY and CDR2 as FYNNEI. The CDR3 spans 14 residues. CDR3 loop: CASLTDRAGEKLFF. In nucleotides, the CDR3 is TGTGCCAGTCTTACGGACAGGGCGGGTGAAAAACTGTTTTTT.

The chain is built from TRBV2 and TRBJ2-3; TRBD2 matches 7 bases. The CDR3 extends over 15 amino acids. Trimming cost V 7 bases and J 3 bases; bases outside gene matches: 10. Germline V lookup: CDR1 SNHLY, CDR2 FYNNEI. CDR3 amino acids: CASTLGLVRTDTQYF. The CDR3 DNA reads TGTGCCAGCACCCTCGGACTAGTAAGGACAGATACGCAGTATTTT.

The chain combines TRBV5-4 with TRBJ2-1, with D tentatively TRBD1 (5 bases). CDR1 and CDR2 (germline): SGHNT, YYREEE (reference sequence). The CDR3 runs 16 residues. Trimming took off 2 bases at V and 8 bases at J, with 20 bases between the two ends. In DNA, the CDR3 is TGTGCCAGCAGCTTTGTCCGCTCGACAGCGTCGGATGAGCAGTTCTTC. Translating it yields CASSFVRSTASDEQFF.

The rearrangement joins TRBV18 to TRBJ2-7; no firm D call. The CDR3 covers 11 residues. Germline V gene sequence: CDR1 KGHSH, CDR2 LQKENI. Trimming removed 6 bases from V and 4 bases from J, with 7 bases in between. In DNA, the CDR3 is TGTGCCAGCTCCCGGTCGTACGAGCAGTACTTC. Translating it yields CASSRSYEQYF.

V is TRBV6-1 and J is TRBJ2-3, with D unresolved. The ends were cut back, 1 base at V and 4 bases at J, with 9 bases in the middle. Germline V gene sequence: CDR1 MNHNS, CDR2 SASEGT. This CDR3 has 14 residues. Written as DNA, the CDR3 is TGTGCCAGCAGTGAAGGGCCTCTCCCAGATACGCAGTATTTT. This translates into CASSEGPLPDTQYF.

V is TRBV3-1 (or the pseudogene TRBV3-2) and J is TRBJ1-1; 7 bases match TRBD1. The CDR3 extends over 15 amino acids. Germline values: CDR1 LGHDT, CDR2 YNNKEL (reference sequence). J gave up 5 bases and V 4 bases, and 10 bases lay outside the gene matches. For the CDR3, the DNA is TGTGCCAGCAGCCTCACAACAGGGGCGTGGACTGAAGCTTTCTTT. This translates into CASSLTTGAWTEAFF.

The V call is TRBV4-2, the J call TRBJ1-3, with no clear D. V dropped 0 bases and J dropped 0 bases, with 9 bases sitting between them. This CDR3 is 16 amino acids long. Per germline, CDR1 LGHNA and CDR2 YNFKEQ. CDR3 amino acids: CASSQDGGSSGNTIYF. The DNA of the CDR3 is TGTGCCAGCAGCCAAGACGGAGGTAGCTCTGGAAACACCATATATTTT.

This clone has a handful of counts. The CDR3 coding sequence is TGTGCCAGCAGCCAAGAAGGACTAGCGGGGGACCTCACAGATACGCAGTATTTT. It is translated as CASSQEGLAGDLTDTQYF. The chain couples TRBV3-1 (or the pseudogene TRBV3-2) to TRBJ2-3; 13 bases match TRBD2. The germline V gene has CDR1 LGHDT and CDR2 YNNKEL (reference sequence). CDR3 length equals 18 residues. With V trimmed by 0 bases and J by 2 bases, 5 bases remained unmatched.

V and J are TRBV6-6 and TRBJ2-1; 7 bases fit TRBD2. The CDR3 consists of 14 residues. V trimming: 10 bases; J trimming: 10 bases; junction bases outside the gene matches: 16. Germline V gene sequence: CDR1 MNHNY, CDR2 SVGAGI (reference sequence). CDR3 sequence: CATDALAGGWEQFF. The CDR3 nucleotides read TGTGCCACCGATGCACTAGCCGGGGGGTGGGAGCAGTTCTTC.

The rearrangement links TRBV2 to TRBJ1-1; D is perhaps TRBD1 (6 bases). The germline gives CDR1 SNHLY, CDR2 FYNNEI. The CDR3 is 11 amino acids. V lost 7 bases and J lost 8, with 11 bases in between. In DNA form, the CDR3 reads TGTGCCAGCACTGTAGACAGGGAAGCTTTCTTT. This codes for CASTVDREAFF.

This chain uses TRBV11-2 with TRBJ1-2, with a tentative D call TRBD1 (5 bases). CDR1 is SGHAT, CDR2 FQNNGV, per germline. This CDR3 region has 15 residues. V was clipped by 0 bases and J by 2 bases, with 10 bases between them. The CDR3 here is CASSLEAGRNYGYTF. In DNA form, the CDR3 reads TGTGCCAGCAGCTTAGAGGCGGGACGCAACTATGGCTACACCTTC. The complete variable domain, with remaining parts taken from reference TRBV11-2 and TRBJ1-2, reads EAGVAQSPRYKIIEKRQSVAFWCNPISGHATLYWYQQILGQGPKLLIQFQNNGVVDDSQLPKDRFSAERLKGVDSTLKIQPAKLEDSAVYLCASSLEAGRNYGYTFGSGTRLTVV.

The V and J genes are TRBV4-1 and TRBJ2-7, with D perhaps TRBD1 (5 bases). Per the germline V gene, CDR1 is MGHRA and CDR2 is YSYEKL. Trimming left V 1 base short and J 2 bases short, with 12 bases between. The CDR3 loop spans 15 amino acids. CDR3 DNA sequence: TGCGCCAGCAGCCAAGGGACATCCTTTCCCTACGAGCAGTACTTC. The encoded protein is CASSQGTSFPYEQYF.

This clone turned up a few times. This sample includes further DNA sequences coding for the same CDR3. The chain uses TRBV6-6 and TRBJ2-7; no firm D call. Trimming shortened V by 6 bases and J by 4 bases, and 7 bases separated the two germline ends. The CDR3 contains 11 residues. Per the germline V gene, CDR1 is MNHNY and CDR2 is SVGAGI (reference sequence). CDR3 DNA: TGTGCCAGCAGCCGCGAATACGAGCAGTACTTC. Translation: CASSREYEQYF.

The chain joins TRBV9 to TRBJ2-7; 11 bases match TRBD1. Germline values: CDR1 SGDLS, CDR2 YYNGEE. V shed 2 bases and J 2 bases; nucleotides not matched to a gene: 3. The CDR3 is 15 residues long. The DNA of the CDR3 is TGTGCCAGCAGCGTGTCGGGACAGGGGGCCTACGAGCAGTACTTC. Translating it yields CASSVSGQGAYEQYF. Together with reference TRBV9 and TRBJ2-7, the CDR3 gives the full variable domain: DSGVTQTPKHLITATGQRVTLRCSPRSGDLSVYWYQQSLDQGLQFLIQYYNGEERAKGNILERFSAQQFPDLHSELNLSSLELGDSALYFCASSVSGQGAYEQYFGPGTRLTVT.